The 12 T cell receptor beta chains given below trace back to one sample, sequenced in a study of T cell repertoires in cytomegalovirus infection. Antigen specificity for these receptors is unknown. MiXCR, run by TCRdb on the reads, gives a single entry per CDR3 protein. The sample contains 650,000 to 850,000 distinct CDR3 sequences, 25% to 35% of which appear only once. This material consisted of cultured CD8+ T cells from PBMCs, taken from culture after CMV antigen stimulation. Every receptor here comes from a human donor in good health (CMV status not recorded). Some clones in this sample may be carry-over from other donors' samples.

The chain is built from TRBV6-2 or TRBV6-3 and TRBJ1-4; D is unclear. Germline values: CDR1 MNHEY, CDR2 SVGEGT. Trimming cost V 2 bases and J 5 bases, with 6 bases left between them. This CDR3 comprises 13 residues. CDR3 loop: CASSYGRNEKLFF. The CDR3 DNA reads as TGTGCCAGCAGTTACGGCAGAAATGAAAAACTGTTTTTT.

The J gene is TRBJ2-1, the V gene TRBV4-3, with 7 bases lining up with TRBD2. V was clipped by 1 base and J by 6 bases; unmatched bases: 9. The germline CDR1 and CDR2 sequences are LGHNA and YSLEER. The CDR3 covers 16 residues. The CDR3 DNA is TGCGCCAGCAGCCAAGTTTATCCGGGACTATTCAATGAGCAGTTCTTC. The encoded protein is CASSQVYPGLFNEQFF.

The J gene is TRBJ2-1, the V gene TRBV12-3 or TRBV12-4, with 10 bases fitting TRBD1. V shed 5 bases, J shed 7 bases, and the junction held 8 bases outside the gene matches. The CDR3 spans 15 residues. CDR3 region: CASSRARTGGNEQFF. The DNA of the CDR3 is TGTGCCAGCAGTAGAGCCAGGACAGGGGGGAATGAGCAGTTCTTC.

The J gene is TRBJ1-1, the V gene TRBV4-1; no reliable D call. V was cut by 0 bases and J by 1 base, with 9 bases left in between. The germline CDR1 and CDR2 sequences are MGHRA and YSYEKL. CDR3 length: 15 residues. The CDR3 here is CASSQDSEGNTEAFF. The CDR3 DNA follows: TGCGCCAGCAGCCAAGATTCCGAGGGGAACACTGAAGCTTTCTTT.

This clonotype was counted at least ten times. J is TRBJ2-1 and V is TRBV11-2; possibly TRBD2 for D (7 bases). V was shortened by 1 base and J by 6 bases, with 19 bases between the two germline ends. Germline CDR1 is SGHAT and CDR2 is FQNNGV. The CDR3 runs to 17 residues. The CDR3 region is CASSLAGGLGGINEQFF. DNA for the CDR3: TGTGCCAGCAGCTTAGCCGGGGGCCTCGGGGGGATCAATGAGCAGTTCTTC.

In this sample, this clonotype turned up a few times. This chain uses TRBV11-2 with TRBJ2-1, with D maybe TRBD1 (6 bases). Looked up from germline, CDR1 is SGHAT and CDR2 is FQNNGV. The CDR3 runs 18 residues. Trimming took off 3 bases at V and 2 bases at J, with 20 bases between the two ends. As DNA, the CDR3 is TGTGCCAGCAGCTTCCAACCAAGACAGGCCAGAACCTACAATGAGCAGTTCTTC. Translation: CASSFQPRQARTYNEQFF.

This clonotype was counted many times. The rearrangement links TRBV7-2 to TRBJ2-6; D gene ambiguous. V dropped 1 base and J dropped 1 base, with 2 bases sitting between them. This CDR3 is 14 amino acids long. Germline-derived CDR1 and CDR2 are SGHTA and FQGNSA. CDR3 region: CASSLVSGANVLTF. The DNA for the CDR3 is TGTGCCAGCAGCTTAGTATCTGGGGCCAACGTCCTGACTTTC.

This clonotype was found many times. The chain uses TRBV5-6 and TRBJ1-2; D remains ambiguous. Germline CDR1 SGHDT, CDR2 YYEEEE. The V end lost 0 bases, the J end lost 4 bases, and 10 bases lay between the germline ends. This CDR3 is 14 amino acids long. The CDR3 here is CASSLAVSTYGYTF. CDR3 coding DNA: TGTGCCAGCAGCTTGGCGGTCAGCACCTATGGCTACACCTTC.

The gene calls are TRBV29-1 and TRBJ2-7, with 7 bases matching TRBD1. The CDR3 totals 14 residues. With 2 bases clipped from V and 0 bases from J, the junction kept 4 bases outside the gene matches. Germline CDR1 SQVTM, CDR2 ANQGSEA. The DNA of the CDR3 is TGCAGCGTTGAAACAGGGGTTAGCTCCTACGAGCAGTACTTC. It translates to CSVETGVSSYEQYF.

This clonotype was seen ten or more times. This chain connects TRBV6-6 to TRBJ1-1, with D maybe TRBD1 (5 bases). V lost 6 bases and J 2 bases, leaving 16 bases between the germline ends. The CDR3 length is 15 residues. Germline V gene sequence: CDR1 MNHNY, CDR2 SVGAGI (reference sequence). CDR3 residues: CASSPEGSVNTEAFF. In DNA form, the CDR3 reads TGTGCCAGCAGCCCAGAGGGGTCTGTTAACACTGAAGCTTTCTTT.

This clonotype was counted between two and nine times. This rearrangement joins TRBV10-3 to TRBJ2-7; D is unresolved. The length of the CDR3 is 12 residues. Germline loops: CDR1 ENHRY, CDR2 SYGVKD. Trimming left V 6 bases short and J 3 bases short, with 9 bases between. The CDR3 spells CAIRVGIYEQYF. The CDR3 coding sequence is TGTGCCATCAGAGTGGGTATCTACGAGCAGTACTTC.

The genes are TRBV27 and TRBJ1-6; D uncertain. Germline V lookup: CDR1 MNHEY, CDR2 SMNVEV (reference sequence). V gave up 7 bases and J gave up 14 bases, with 30 bases separating them. CDR3 size: 17 residues. DNA of the CDR3: TGTGCCAGCAACCCAAAGGGTGAGGGTGTAACCAGGAGGGCCCTCCACTTT. This codes for CASNPKGEGVTRRALHF.